The next 15 T cell receptor beta chains were all read from a single sample in a study of blood T cell repertoires in COVID-19. Clones were sequenced by immunoSEQ multiplex PCR, and TCRdb holds only the in-frame ones, with some missing. This sample has 200,000 to 300,000 clones, with roughly 88% found just once. Sequences were obtained from peripheral blood. All receptors derive from a woman in her 30s with COVID-19, enrolled during active disease.

The chain joins TRBV20-1 to TRBJ2-7; 8 bases are a match to TRBD2. V was clipped by 3 bases and J by 0 bases; unmatched bases: 16. This CDR3 spans 18 amino acids. Germline V lookup: CDR1 DFQATT, CDR2 SNEGSKA (reference sequence). As DNA, the CDR3 is TGCAGTGCTAGTCAGGGCGGGGGGCCCGCCACTTACTCCTACGAGCAGTACTTC. Its translation is CSASQGGGPATYSYEQYF.

This rearrangement joins TRBV27 to TRBJ1-4, with D perhaps matching TRBD1 (6 bases). V lost 0 bases and J 8 bases, leaving 10 bases between the germline ends. The germline V gene encodes CDR1 MNHEY and CDR2 SMNVEV (reference sequence). The CDR3 has 14 residues. CDR3 protein: CASSLSGAGEKLFF. CDR3 nucleotide sequence: TGTGCCAGCAGTTTATCGGGGGCAGGGGAAAAACTGTTTTTT.

The CDR3 bases are TGTGCCAGCAGCCTATCCCCCGCGAACACTGAAGCTTTCTTT. Translating it yields CASSLSPANTEAFF. The chain couples TRBV11-3 to TRBJ1-1; D remains ambiguous. CDR1 and CDR2 (germline): SGHNT, YENEEA. The CDR3 covers 14 residues. V was clipped by 5 bases and J by 1 base, with 11 bases between them.

The chain combines TRBV7-8 with TRBJ2-5; 9 bases match TRBD1. Germline V gene sequence: CDR1 SGHVS, CDR2 FQNEAQ. This CDR3 is 13 amino acids long. The V gene end was trimmed by 4 bases and the J gene end by 11 bases; junction bases not matched to a gene: 8. CDR3 bases: TGTGCCAGCAGCTCACAGGGGGCCGGTCGTCAGTACTTC. Translating gives CASSSQGAGRQYF.

The J gene is TRBJ2-4, the V gene TRBV5-1, with TRBD2 matching over 12 bases. With V trimmed by 4 bases and J by 5 bases, 4 bases remained unmatched. This CDR3 is 15 amino acids long. Germline CDR1 and CDR2: SGHRS and YFSETQ. CDR3 nucleotides: TGCGCCAGCAGCAAAACTAGCGGGAGGCAAAACATTCAGTACTTC. Its protein is CASSKTSGRQNIQYF.

The V call is TRBV19, the J call TRBJ1-1; 7 bases match TRBD1. Trimming at V came to 6 bases and at J to 5 bases, leaving 9 bases not matched to a gene. Germline CDR1 reads LNHDA; CDR2 reads SQIVND (reference sequence). There are 14 residues in the CDR3. The CDR3 bases are TGTGCCAGTAGGTCATCGACAGGGCGGACTGAAGCTTTCTTT. The encoded protein is CASRSSTGRTEAFF.

The chain combines TRBV10-3 with TRBJ1-5, with D tentatively TRBD1 (5 bases). The germline gives CDR1 ENHRY, CDR2 SYGVKD. This CDR3 has 12 amino acids. V gave up 3 bases and J gave up 5 bases, with 5 bases separating them. The CDR3 DNA is TGTGCCATCAGTGACAGGGATCAGCCCCAGCATTTT. It translates to CAISDRDQPQHF.

The chain combines TRBV5-1 with TRBJ2-7; D may be TRBD1 (5 bases). Trimming stripped 0 bases from V and 0 bases from J, with 13 bases between. CDR1 SGHRS and CDR2 YFSETQ come from the germline V gene. The CDR3 is made up of 16 amino acids. CDR3 sequence (DNA): TGCGCCAGCAGCTTGGTTGCAGGGTCTATCTCCTACGAGCAGTACTTC. This encodes CASSLVAGSISYEQYF.

This chain connects TRBV10-3 to TRBJ2-1; 7 nucleotides align to TRBD2. Germline V CDR1 and CDR2: ENHRY, SYGVKD. J lost 4 bases, V lost 6 bases, and 6 bases had no gene match. The length of the CDR3 is 14 residues. DNA for the CDR3: TGTGCCATCAGCTCTAGCGGCCAATACAATGAGCAGTTCTTC. Protein sequence: CAISSSGQYNEQFF.

The chain recombines TRBV29-1 with TRBJ1-2; D remains ambiguous. The CDR3 spans 13 residues. Trimming removed 4 bases from V and 7 bases from J, with 16 bases in between. The germline CDR1 and CDR2 sequences are SQVTM and ANQGSEA. CDR3 residues: CSVVPLYTPGYTF. In nucleotides, the CDR3 is TGCAGCGTTGTACCCCTGTACACGCCTGGCTACACCTTC. Complete variable domain (other parts from reference TRBV29-1 and TRBJ1-2): SAVISQKPSRDICQRGTSLTIQCQVDSQVTMMFWYRQQPGQSLTLIATANQGSEATYESGFVIDKFPISRPNLTFSTLTVSNMSPEDSSIYLCSVVPLYTPGYTFGSGTRLTVV.

This chain connects TRBV6-5 to TRBJ1-5; 8 nucleotides align to TRBD1. The germline V gene has CDR1 MNHEY and CDR2 SVGAGI. The V segment lost 4 bases and the J segment 5 bases; nucleotides outside the gene matches: 7. CDR3 length: 15 amino acids. CDR3 protein: CASSSTGGFHQPQHF. In DNA, the CDR3 is TGTGCCAGCAGTTCCACAGGGGGGTTCCATCAGCCCCAGCATTTT.

The sample holds a few counts of this clone. The chain couples TRBV6-4 to TRBJ1-2; possibly TRBD1 for D (6 bases). The CDR3 spans 13 residues. V was clipped by 4 bases and J by 4 bases, with 10 bases between them. Per germline, CDR1 MRHNA and CDR2 SNTAGT. CDR3 sequence (DNA): TGTGCCAGCAGTGTCAGGGGAAGCTATGGCTACACCTTC. It codes for CASSVRGSYGYTF.

In this sample, this clone turned up a few times. The rearrangement uses TRBV28 and TRBJ1-1; D gene uncertain. The V gene lost 2 bases and the J gene lost 1 base, with 2 bases spanning the gap. Per the germline V gene, CDR1 is MDHEN and CDR2 is SYDVKM. This CDR3 spans 12 amino acids. Written as DNA, the CDR3 is TGTGCCAGCAGTTTACAGAACACTGAAGCTTTCTTT. Residues: CASSLQNTEAFF.

CDR3 region: CASSLVWLEGDTQYF. Written as DNA, the CDR3 is TGTGCCAGCAGCTTAGTCTGGCTAGAGGGAGATACGCAGTATTTT. J is TRBJ2-3 and V is TRBV7-2; the D gene is possibly TRBD2 (5 bases). CDR1 SGHTA and CDR2 FQGNSA come from the germline V gene. The V and J ends lost 1 base and 5 bases respectively, with 13 bases between them. The CDR3 length is 15 residues.

The V call is TRBV2, the J call TRBJ1-2, with D maybe TRBD1 (5 bases). V was clipped by 2 bases and J by 14 bases, with 21 bases between them. Germline-derived CDR1 and CDR2 are SNHLY and FYNNEI. The CDR3 has 14 residues. The CDR3 DNA is TGTGCCAGCAGTGAACCCTACAGCGGAGGGCGGGGGACCTTC. This translates into CASSEPYSGGRGTF.